This T cell receptor beta chain stems from a study of CD8+CD57+ T cells in acquired aplastic anemia. This clonotype has at least ten counts. Antigen specificity is unknown. Template material for TCR beta VDJ and CDR3 profiling consisted of genomic DNA. Via MiXCR, TCRdb re-called the reads, giving one row per CDR3 protein. Of around 200,000 distinct CDR3 sequences in the sample, around half were seen once. Study-wide results and caveats: Overlap between patients and controls comprised 25 to 30 CD8+ CDR3 sequences.

This TCR came from a human donor in good health, serving as a control. The sample consisted of sorted CD4+, CD8+, or CD8+CD57+ T cells (not recorded which) from PBMCs.

The CDR3 reads CASSPQPGTGTGELFF. In nucleotides, the CDR3 is TGTGCCAGCAGTCCTCAACCCGGGACGGGCACCGGGGAGCTGTTTTTT. The chain recombines TRBV2 with TRBJ2-2, with D tentatively TRBD1 or TRBD2 (5 bases each). The CDR3 consists of 16 residues. The germline CDR1 and CDR2 sequences are SNHLY and FYNNEI. V lost 5 bases, J lost 4 bases, and 17 bases lay in between.